This T cell receptor (beta chain) originates from a study of T cells after yellow fever vaccination. Study findings and constraints: Abundant clonotypes (contaminants from the bulk population) could be present in FACS-sorted repertoires. Reappearance after the booster was seen for most primary-vaccination clones, at approximately 97% CD4 and about 90% CD8.

Germline V CDR1 and CDR2: DFQATT, SNEGSKA (reference sequence). This CDR3 region has 13 residues. The junction had 1 base not matched to a gene; V was cut back by 0 bases and J by 2 bases. For TCR, cDNA came from 5'RACE template switching, which added a universal primer site and UMIs. TCRdb processed the 5' RACE reads anew with MiXCR; each CDR3 protein has one entry. The data show hundreds of thousands of distinct CDR3 sequences, 21% seen once. In regard to this clonotype: Its antigen is unknown.

The source material was PBMCs, sampled 20 to 25 days after the first yellow fever vaccination. The J gene is TRBJ2-7, the V gene TRBV20-1; 7 nucleotides align to TRBD1. This TCR derives from a man younger than 35 who received the YFV17D yellow fever vaccine. CDR3 protein: CSAREGTAYEQYF. Here the CDR3 DNA reads TGCAGTGCTAGAGAAGGGACAGCCTACGAGCAGTACTTC.